This T cell receptor (beta chain) was identified during a study of T cell changes during pregnancy in multiple sclerosis. In germline, CDR1 is MNHEY, CDR2 SMNVEV (reference sequence). J lost 6 bases, V lost 4 bases, and 10 bases had no gene match. CDR3 length: 15 amino acids. Generated by immunoSEQ multiplex PCR, the TCRdb table keeps only in-frame clones and is missing some. The profile shows several thousand clones, roughly nine tenths of them singletons. The clonotype was recovered from a female donor in good health, enrolled as a control in a pregnancy study. The sample in question was CD8+ T cells from peripheral blood mononuclear cells, obtained in the first trimester of pregnancy. The chain carries TRBV27 and TRBJ2-5, with 8 bases identical to TRBD2. The CDR3 nucleotides read TGTGCCAGCAGTTCTCCGGGACTAGGGGTTAAGACCCAGTACTTC. It specifies CASSSPGLGVKTQYF.